This paragraph covers one TCR beta chain sequence. The antigen is not known. This specimen belongs to a study of graft-versus-host responses after intestinal transplantation. Looking at the study overall: Each patient got anti-thymocyte globulin induction, then tacrolimus and steroids for roughly 3 years.

Data came from immunoSEQ multiplex PCR; TCRdb stores just in-frame clones and leaves some out. The profile shows about 38,000 clones, around 83% of them singletons. Study-wide results and caveats: With peak circulating GvH clone levels came an association with early post-transplant HvG declines.

Germline CDR1 reads KGHSY; CDR2 reads FQNENV. This CDR3 has 16 amino acids. V was clipped by 0 bases and J by 0 bases, with 12 bases between them. The clonotype comes from a human patient who received an intestinal transplant, so some T cells may come from the graft donor. The specimen comprised PBMCs, sampled about 160 weeks after transplant. This chain connects TRBV16 to TRBJ2-7, with D uncertain. The CDR3 loop reads CASSQSPTTSSYEQYF. CDR3 sequence (DNA): TGTGCCAGCAGCCAATCGCCGACAACGAGCTCCTACGAGCAGTACTTC.